This record covers a single TCR beta chain. Its antigen is not yet known. No per-base quality is available; no much larger clone lies one base away. The sample belongs to a study of OX40 agonist ivuxolimab in advanced cancers. Concerning the study at large: Ivuxolimab, which targeted the costimulatory receptor OX40 (CD134), was an agonistic, fully human IgG2 monoclonal antibody. Intravenous ivuxolimab was administered to patients every 2 weeks at six dose levels: 0.01, 0.1, 0.3, 1.5, 3 and 10 mg/kg. Among the 52 dose-escalation patients, 19 had hepatocellular carcinoma, approximately 15 melanoma, 9 renal cell carcinoma and 9 head and neck cancer. In the dose-escalation cohort, more than 80% of patients were male, and the mean age was 60 years with a range of about 20 to 79. Prior anti-PD-1, anti-PD-L1 or anti-CTLA-4 therapy was permitted, and checkpoint inhibitors had been received by about 37% of dose-escalation patients. Partial responses were achieved by three dose-escalation patients, of whom one had hepatocellular carcinoma and two had cutaneous melanoma. Peripheral TCRbeta sequencing aimed to test whether ivuxolimab altered TCR sequence diversity and caused clonal T-cell expansion. The paper reports the monotherapy dose-escalation portion (N of about 47 patients) of the phase I ivuxolimab trial.

V trim: 0 bases; J trim: 4 bases; unmatched bases: 10. The germline V gene (reference sequence) provides CDR1 GTSNPN and CDR2 SVGIG. There are 17 amino acids in the CDR3, from cysteine to phenylalanine inclusive. CDR3 DNA is the only sequence kept; it has 51 bases, read in frame from the first base. Patients with a history of autoimmune disease or receiving systemic immunosuppression were excluded from the trial. Peripheral blood for TCR sequencing was collected from all dose cohorts at baseline, on cycle 4 day 1, and on cycle 7 day 1. The samples were taken from a phase I, first-in-human, multicenter, open-label dose-escalation trial of ivuxolimab. Adults with locally advanced or metastatic head and neck squamous cell, hepatocellular, melanoma or renal cell carcinoma were enrolled in the trial. Before TCR sequencing, CD4+ T cells and CD8+ T cells were sorted from peripheral blood as separate populations.

Genomic DNA was isolated from the sorted cells so that the TCRbeta CDR3 region could be sequenced. TCRbeta CDR3 regions were sequenced using the immunoSEQ Assay. Drawn from immuneACCESS, this table holds only the in-frame rearrangements with V and J called that TCRdb kept. Clones are partly lost; checked studies trace under half to an unresolved V gene and leave the rest unexplained. For this sample the table gives fewer than 20,000 clones, of which roughly 90% were detected only once. Less than 30% of the sample goes to the ten largest clones. Findings and caveats that apply to the study as a whole: After ivuxolimab, expanded clones were on average more numerous among CD8+ T cells than among CD4+ T cells. Antigen specificity was not determined for the clonally expanded peripheral T cells. Low levels of normalized T-cell clonal expansion were also shown by some nonresponding patients. In the 0.1-3.0 mg/kg groups, partial responders had among the lowest normalized peripheral clonal expansion, particularly in CD8+ T cells. At doses from 0.1 to 3.0 mg/kg, clonal expansion was seen in both CD4+ and CD8+ blood T cells between baseline and week 6.

The chain employs TRBV30 and TRBJ2-2; 8 junctional bases match TRBD2. Sequences were derived from CD4+ or CD8+ T cells sorted from blood, sampled in a trial of the OX40 agonist ivuxolimab. The clonotype was recovered from an adult with an advanced solid tumor such as melanoma, head and neck, liver or kidney cancer. At the DNA level, the sequence is TGTGCCTGGAGTGTACAATCAGCGGGGGTTACCACCGGGGAGCTGTTTTTT. It encodes CAWSVQSAGVTTGELFF.